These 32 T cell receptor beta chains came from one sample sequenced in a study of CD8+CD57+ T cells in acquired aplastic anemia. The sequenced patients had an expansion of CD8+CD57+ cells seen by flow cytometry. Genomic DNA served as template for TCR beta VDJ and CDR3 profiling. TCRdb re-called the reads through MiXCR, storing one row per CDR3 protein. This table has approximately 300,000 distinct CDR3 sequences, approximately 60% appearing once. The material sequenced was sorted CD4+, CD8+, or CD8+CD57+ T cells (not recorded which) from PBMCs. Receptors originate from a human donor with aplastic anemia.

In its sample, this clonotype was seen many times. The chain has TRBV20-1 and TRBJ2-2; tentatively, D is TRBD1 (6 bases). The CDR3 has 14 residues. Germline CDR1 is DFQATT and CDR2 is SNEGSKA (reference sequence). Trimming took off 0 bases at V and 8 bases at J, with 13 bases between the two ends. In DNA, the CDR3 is TGCAGTGCTAGAGAGGCAACAGGGCCAGGGGAGCTGTTTTTT. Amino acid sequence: CSAREATGPGELFF.

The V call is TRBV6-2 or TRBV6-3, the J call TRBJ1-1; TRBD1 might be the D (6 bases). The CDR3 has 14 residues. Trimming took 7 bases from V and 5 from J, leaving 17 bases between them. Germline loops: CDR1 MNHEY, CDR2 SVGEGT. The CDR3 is CASTLGGGETEAFF. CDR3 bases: TGTGCCAGCACTTTAGGGGGAGGGGAAACTGAAGCTTTCTTT.

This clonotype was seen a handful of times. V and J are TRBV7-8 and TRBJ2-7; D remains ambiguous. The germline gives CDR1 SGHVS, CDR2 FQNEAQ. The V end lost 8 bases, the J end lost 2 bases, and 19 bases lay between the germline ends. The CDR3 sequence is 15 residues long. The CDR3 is CASAPPPPNAYEQYF. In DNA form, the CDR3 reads TGTGCCAGCGCTCCTCCCCCACCGAACGCCTACGAGCAGTACTTC.

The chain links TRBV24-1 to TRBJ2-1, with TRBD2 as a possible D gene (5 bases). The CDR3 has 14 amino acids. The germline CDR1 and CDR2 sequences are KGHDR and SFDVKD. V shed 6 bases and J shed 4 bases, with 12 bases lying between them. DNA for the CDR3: TGTGCCACCAGTAGGAGTAGCGTATACAATGAGCAGTTCTTC. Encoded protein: CATSRSSVYNEQFF.

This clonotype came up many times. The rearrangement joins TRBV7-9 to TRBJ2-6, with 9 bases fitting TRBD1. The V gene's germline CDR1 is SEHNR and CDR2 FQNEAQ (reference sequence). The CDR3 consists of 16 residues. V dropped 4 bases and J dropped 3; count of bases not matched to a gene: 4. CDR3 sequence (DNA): TGTGCCAGCAGCTCCGGGACAGGGAGTGGGGCCAACGTCCTGACTTTC. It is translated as CASSSGTGSGANVLTF.

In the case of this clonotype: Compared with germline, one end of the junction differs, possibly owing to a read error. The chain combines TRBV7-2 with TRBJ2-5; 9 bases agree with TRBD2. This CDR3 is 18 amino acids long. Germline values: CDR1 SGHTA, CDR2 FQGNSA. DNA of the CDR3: TGTGCCAGCCGCTTAGAAGTCCCAGCGGGGGGCAGGAAAGAGACCCAGTACTTC. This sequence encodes CASRLEVPAGGRKETQYF.

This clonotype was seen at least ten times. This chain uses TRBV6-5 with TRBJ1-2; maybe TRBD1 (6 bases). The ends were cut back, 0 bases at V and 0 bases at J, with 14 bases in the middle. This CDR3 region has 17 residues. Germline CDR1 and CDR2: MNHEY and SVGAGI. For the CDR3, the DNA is TGTGCCAGCAGTTACTCTTCTTCTTGGACAGCTAACTATGGCTACACCTTC. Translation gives CASSYSSSWTANYGYTF.

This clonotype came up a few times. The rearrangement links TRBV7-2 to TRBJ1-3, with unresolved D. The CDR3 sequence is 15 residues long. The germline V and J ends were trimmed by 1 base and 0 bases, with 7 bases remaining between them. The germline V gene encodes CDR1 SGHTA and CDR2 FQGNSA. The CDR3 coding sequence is TGTGCCAGCAGCTTAGGACCCAGCTCTGGAAACACCATATATTTT. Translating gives CASSLGPSSGNTIYF.

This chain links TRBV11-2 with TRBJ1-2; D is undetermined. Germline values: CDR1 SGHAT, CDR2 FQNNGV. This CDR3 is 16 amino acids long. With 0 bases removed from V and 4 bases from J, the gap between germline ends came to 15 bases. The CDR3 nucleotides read TGTGCCAGCAGCTTAGAGGCGAGGCCCAGTGTCTATGGCTACACCTTC. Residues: CASSLEARPSVYGYTF. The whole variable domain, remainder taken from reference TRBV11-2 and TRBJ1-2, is EAGVAQSPRYKIIEKRQSVAFWCNPISGHATLYWYQQILGQGPKLLIQFQNNGVVDDSQLPKDRFSAERLKGVDSTLKIQPAKLEDSAVYLCASSLEARPSVYGYTFGSGTRLTVV.

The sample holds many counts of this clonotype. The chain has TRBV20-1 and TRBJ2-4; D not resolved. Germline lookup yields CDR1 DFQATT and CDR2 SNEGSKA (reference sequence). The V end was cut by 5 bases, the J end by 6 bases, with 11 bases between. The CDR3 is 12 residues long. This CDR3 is CSARTEPNIQYF. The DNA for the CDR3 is TGCAGTGCTCGCACCGAACCAAACATTCAGTACTTC.

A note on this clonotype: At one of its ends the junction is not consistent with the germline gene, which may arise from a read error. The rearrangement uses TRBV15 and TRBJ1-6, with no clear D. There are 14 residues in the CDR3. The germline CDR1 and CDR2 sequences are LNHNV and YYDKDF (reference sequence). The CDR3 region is CATSRRGVNSPLHF. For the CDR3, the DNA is TGCGCCACCAGCAGACGTGGGGTTAATTCACCCCTCCACTTT.

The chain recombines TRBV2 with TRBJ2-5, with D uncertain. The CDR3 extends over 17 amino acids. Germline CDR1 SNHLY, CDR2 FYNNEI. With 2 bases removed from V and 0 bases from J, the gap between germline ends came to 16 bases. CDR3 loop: CASSELGPLRHQETQYF. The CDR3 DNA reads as TGTGCCAGCAGTGAATTAGGCCCGCTCCGACACCAAGAGACCCAGTACTTC. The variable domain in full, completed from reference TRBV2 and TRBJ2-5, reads EPEVTQTPSHQVTQMGQEVILRCVPISNHLYFYWYRQILGQKVEFLVSFYNNEISEKSEIFDDQFSVERPDGSNFTLKIRSTKLEDSAMYFCASSELGPLRHQETQYFGPGTRLLVL.

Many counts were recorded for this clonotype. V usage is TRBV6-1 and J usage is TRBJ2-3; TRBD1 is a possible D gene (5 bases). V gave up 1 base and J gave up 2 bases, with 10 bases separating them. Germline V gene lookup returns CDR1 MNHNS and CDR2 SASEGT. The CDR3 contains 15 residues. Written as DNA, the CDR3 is TGTGCCAGCAGTGAAGGGTGGGGCCTCACAGATACGCAGTATTTT. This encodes CASSEGWGLTDTQYF.

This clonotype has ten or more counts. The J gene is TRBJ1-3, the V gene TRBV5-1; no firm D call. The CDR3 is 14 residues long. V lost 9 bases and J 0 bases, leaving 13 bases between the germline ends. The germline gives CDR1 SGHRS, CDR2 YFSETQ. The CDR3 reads CATTISHSGNTIYF. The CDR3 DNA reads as TGCGCCACCACTATCTCCCACTCTGGAAACACCATATATTTT.

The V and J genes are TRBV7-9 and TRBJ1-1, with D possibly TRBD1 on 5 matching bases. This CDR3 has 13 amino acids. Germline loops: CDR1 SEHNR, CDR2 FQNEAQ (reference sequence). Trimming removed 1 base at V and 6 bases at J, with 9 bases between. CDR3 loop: CASSLDGGAEAFF. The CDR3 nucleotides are TGTGCCAGCAGCTTAGATGGGGGAGCTGAAGCTTTCTTT.

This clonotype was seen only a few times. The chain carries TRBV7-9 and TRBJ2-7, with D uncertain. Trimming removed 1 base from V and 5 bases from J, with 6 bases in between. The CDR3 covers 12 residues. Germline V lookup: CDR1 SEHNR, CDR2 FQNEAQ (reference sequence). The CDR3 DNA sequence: TGTGCCAGCAGCTTAGGGGTCCACGAGCAGTACTTC. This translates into CASSLGVHEQYF.

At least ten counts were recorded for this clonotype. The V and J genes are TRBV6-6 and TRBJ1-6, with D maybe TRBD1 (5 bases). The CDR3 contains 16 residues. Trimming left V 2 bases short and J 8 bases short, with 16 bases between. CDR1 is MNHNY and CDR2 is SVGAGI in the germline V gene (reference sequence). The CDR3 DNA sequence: TGTGCCAGCAGTTACGGGGCAGGGATTTTGGATTCACCCCTCCACTTT. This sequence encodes CASSYGAGILDSPLHF.

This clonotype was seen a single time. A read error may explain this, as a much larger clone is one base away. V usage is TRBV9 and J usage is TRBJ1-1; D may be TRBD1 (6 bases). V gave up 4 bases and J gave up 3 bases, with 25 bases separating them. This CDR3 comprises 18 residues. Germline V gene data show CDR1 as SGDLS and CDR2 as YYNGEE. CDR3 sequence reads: CASSQGARGGLMDTEAFF. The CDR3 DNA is TGTGCCAGCAGCCAAGGGGCAAGAGGGGGGCTAATGGACACTGAAGCTTTCTTT. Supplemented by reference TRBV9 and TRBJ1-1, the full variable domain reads DSGVTQTPKHLITATGQRVTLRCSPRSGDLSVYWYQQSLDQGLQFLIQYYNGEERAKGNILERFSAQQFPDLHSELNLSSLELGDSALYFCASSQGARGGLMDTEAFFGQGTRLTVV.

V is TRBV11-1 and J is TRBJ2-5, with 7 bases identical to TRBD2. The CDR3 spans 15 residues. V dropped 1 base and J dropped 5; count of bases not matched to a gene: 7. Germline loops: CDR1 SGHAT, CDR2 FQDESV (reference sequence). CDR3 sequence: CASSLEGGLWETQYF. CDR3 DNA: TGTGCCAGCAGCTTAGAGGGAGGGCTTTGGGAGACCCAGTACTTC.

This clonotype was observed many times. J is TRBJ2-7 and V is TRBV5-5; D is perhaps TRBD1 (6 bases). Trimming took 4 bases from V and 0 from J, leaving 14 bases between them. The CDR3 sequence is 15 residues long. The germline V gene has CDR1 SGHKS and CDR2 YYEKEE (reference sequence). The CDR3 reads CASSGSPGHSYEQYF. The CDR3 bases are TGTGCCAGCAGCGGGTCCCCGGGACACTCCTACGAGCAGTACTTC.

Here the CDR3 reads CASSTHMVNTEAFF. CDR3 DNA: TGTGCCAGCAGTACCCACATGGTGAACACTGAAGCTTTCTTT. The chain employs TRBV4-2 and TRBJ1-1, with no clear D. V was pared by 6 bases and J by 0 bases, with 11 bases between. The germline CDR1 and CDR2 sequences are LGHNA and YNFKEQ. This CDR3 has 14 residues.

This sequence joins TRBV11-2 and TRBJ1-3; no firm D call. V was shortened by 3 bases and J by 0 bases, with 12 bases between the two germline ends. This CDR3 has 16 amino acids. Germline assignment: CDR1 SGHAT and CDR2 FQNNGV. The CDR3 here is CASSFSSGGSGNTIYF. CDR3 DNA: TGTGCCAGCAGCTTTAGTAGCGGAGGCTCTGGAAACACCATATATTTT.

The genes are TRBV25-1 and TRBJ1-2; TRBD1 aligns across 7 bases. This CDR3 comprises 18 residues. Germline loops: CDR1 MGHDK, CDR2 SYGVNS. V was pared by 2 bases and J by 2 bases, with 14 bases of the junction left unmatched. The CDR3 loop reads CASSEPHPTGSLNYGYTF. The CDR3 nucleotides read TGTGCCAGCAGTGAACCTCACCCGACAGGGAGCCTGAACTATGGCTACACCTTC.

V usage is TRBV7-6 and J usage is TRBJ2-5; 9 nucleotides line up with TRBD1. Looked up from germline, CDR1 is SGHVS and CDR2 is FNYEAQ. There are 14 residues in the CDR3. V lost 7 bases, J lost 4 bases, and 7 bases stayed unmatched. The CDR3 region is CASNPTGGLETQYF. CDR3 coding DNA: TGTGCCAGCAACCCGACAGGGGGGCTAGAGACCCAGTACTTC.

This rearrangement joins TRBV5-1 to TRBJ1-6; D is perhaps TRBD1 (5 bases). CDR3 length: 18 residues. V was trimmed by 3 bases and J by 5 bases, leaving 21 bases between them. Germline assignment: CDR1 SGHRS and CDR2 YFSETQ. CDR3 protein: CASSSNPGLAGNNSPLHF. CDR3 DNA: TGCGCCAGCAGCTCAAACCCGGGACTAGCGGGGAATAATTCACCCCTCCACTTT.

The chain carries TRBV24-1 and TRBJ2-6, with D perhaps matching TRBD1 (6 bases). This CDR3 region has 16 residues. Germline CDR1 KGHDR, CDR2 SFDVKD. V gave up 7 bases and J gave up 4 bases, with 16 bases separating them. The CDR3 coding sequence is TGTGCCACCAGCACCACAGGGAGCCTCGGGGCCAACGTCCTGACTTTC. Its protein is CATSTTGSLGANVLTF.

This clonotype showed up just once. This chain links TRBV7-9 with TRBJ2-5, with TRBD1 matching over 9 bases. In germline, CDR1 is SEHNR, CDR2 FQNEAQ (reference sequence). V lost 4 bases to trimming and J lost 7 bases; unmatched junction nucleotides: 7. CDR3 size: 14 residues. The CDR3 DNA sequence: TGTGCCAGCAGCTCCCCGGCGGGACAGGGGACCCAGTACTTC. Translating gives CASSSPAGQGTQYF.

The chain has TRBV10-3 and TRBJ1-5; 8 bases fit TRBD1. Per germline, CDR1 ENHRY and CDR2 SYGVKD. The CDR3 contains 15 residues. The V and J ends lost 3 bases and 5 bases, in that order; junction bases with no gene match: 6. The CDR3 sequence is CAISDHGTGDQPQHF. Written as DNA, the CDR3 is TGTGCCATCAGTGATCACGGGACAGGAGATCAGCCCCAGCATTTT.

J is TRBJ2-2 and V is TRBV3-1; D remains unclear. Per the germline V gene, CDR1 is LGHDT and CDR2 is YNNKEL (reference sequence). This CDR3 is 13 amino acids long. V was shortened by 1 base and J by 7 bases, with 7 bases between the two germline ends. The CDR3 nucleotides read TGTGCCAGCAGCCAAGTTGGTAGCGGGGAGCTGTTTTTT. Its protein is CASSQVGSGELFF. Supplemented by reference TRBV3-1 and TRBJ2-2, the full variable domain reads DTAVSQTPKYLVTQMGNDKSIKCEQNLGHDTMYWYKQDSKKFLKIMFSYNNKELIINETVPNRFSPKSPDKAHLNLHINSLELGDSAVYFCASSQVGSGELFFGEGSRLTVL.

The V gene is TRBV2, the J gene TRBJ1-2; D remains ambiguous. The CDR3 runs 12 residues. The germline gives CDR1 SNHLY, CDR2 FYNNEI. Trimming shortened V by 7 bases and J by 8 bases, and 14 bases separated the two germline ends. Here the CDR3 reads CASTEVFPGYTF. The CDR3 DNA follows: TGTGCCAGCACCGAGGTCTTCCCCGGCTACACCTTC.

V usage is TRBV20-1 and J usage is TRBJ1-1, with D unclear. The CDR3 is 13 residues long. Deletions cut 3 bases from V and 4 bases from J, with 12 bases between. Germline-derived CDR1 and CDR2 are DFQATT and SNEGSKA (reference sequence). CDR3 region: CSARRGSGTEAFF. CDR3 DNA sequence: TGCAGTGCTAGGCGAGGGAGTGGCACTGAAGCTTTCTTT.

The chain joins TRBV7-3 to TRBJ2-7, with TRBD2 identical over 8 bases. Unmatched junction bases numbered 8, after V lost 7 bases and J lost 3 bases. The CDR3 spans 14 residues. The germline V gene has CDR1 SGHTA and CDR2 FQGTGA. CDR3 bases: TGTGCCAGCAAAGGCAATAGCGGGAACTACGAGCAGTACTTC. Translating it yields CASKGNSGNYEQYF.